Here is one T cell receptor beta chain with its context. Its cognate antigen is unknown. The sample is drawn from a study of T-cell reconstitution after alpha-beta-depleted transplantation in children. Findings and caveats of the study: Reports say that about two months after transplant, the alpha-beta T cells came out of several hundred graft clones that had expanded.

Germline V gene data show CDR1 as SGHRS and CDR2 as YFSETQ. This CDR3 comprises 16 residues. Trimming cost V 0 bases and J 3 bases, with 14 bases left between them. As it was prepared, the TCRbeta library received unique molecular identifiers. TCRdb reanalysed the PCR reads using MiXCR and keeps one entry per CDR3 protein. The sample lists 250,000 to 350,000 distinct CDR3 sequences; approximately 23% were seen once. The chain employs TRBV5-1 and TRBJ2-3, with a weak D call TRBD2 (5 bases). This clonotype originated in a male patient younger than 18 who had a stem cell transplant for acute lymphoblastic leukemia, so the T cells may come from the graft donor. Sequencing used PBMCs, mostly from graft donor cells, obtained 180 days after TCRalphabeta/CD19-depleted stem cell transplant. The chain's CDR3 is CASSLDYSGYTDTQYF. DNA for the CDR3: TGCGCCAGCAGCTTGGACTACTCGGGATATACAGATACGCAGTATTTT.